This record covers a single TCR beta chain. This CDR3 is 13 amino acids long. V was clipped by 4 bases and J by 2 bases, with 8 bases between them. Per the germline V gene, CDR1 is SGHNT and CDR2 is YYREEE (reference sequence). The source of the sample is a study of blood T cell repertoires in COVID-19. Assay used: immunoSEQ multiplex PCR; TCRdb lists only in-frame clones, some missing. Counted here are 200,000 to 250,000 clones, about nine tenths occurring once; the ten biggest clones make up about 6.9%. The TCR sequence derives from a woman under 40 with acute COVID-19. Sequencing was carried out using PBMCs or T cells enriched from blood (not recorded which). V gene TRBV5-4 combines with J gene TRBJ2-3, with a possible D match to TRBD2 (7 bases). CDR3 DNA sequence: TGTGCCAGCAGCGCGGGGGCCACAGATACGCAGTATTTT. Translating gives CASSAGATDTQYF. The whole variable domain, remainder taken from reference TRBV5-4 and TRBJ2-3, is ETGVTQSPTHLIKTRGQQVTLRCSSQSGHNTVSWYQQALGQGPQFIFQYYREEENGRGNFPPRFSGLQFPNYSSELNVNALELDDSALYLCASSAGATDTQYFGPGTRLTVL.